The next 20 T cell receptor beta chains were all read from a single sample in a study of T cell repertoires in cytomegalovirus infection. Each CDR3 protein gets one entry after TCRdb re-called the reads with MiXCR. The table shows around 250,000 distinct CDR3 sequences, with more than 15% occurring only once. Input material: CD8+ T cells from PBMCs. These receptors all stem from a human donor in good health (CMV status not recorded). Some clones in this sample may be carry-over from other donors' samples.

The CDR3 coding sequence is TGTGCCAGCAGCATAAGGGAGTTTCAAGAGACCCAGTACTTC. This gives the protein CASSIREFQETQYF. The chain employs TRBV13 and TRBJ2-5; D might be TRBD2 (5 bases). CDR1 PRHDT and CDR2 FYEKMQ come from the germline V gene (reference sequence). The CDR3 has 14 residues. The ends were cut back, 5 bases at V and 2 bases at J, with 12 bases in the middle.

The sample holds a few counts of this clonotype. The gene calls are TRBV12-3 or TRBV12-4 and TRBJ2-7; 9 bases are shared with TRBD1. The junction had 5 bases not matched to a gene; V was cut back by 6 bases and J by 5 bases. This CDR3 comprises 13 residues. The CDR3 here is CASREGQGNEQYF. The CDR3, as DNA: TGTGCCAGCAGGGAGGGACAGGGAAACGAGCAGTACTTC.

This clonotype was counted a few times. CDR3 protein: CSVHTSGGDNTGELFF. The DNA of the CDR3 is TGCAGCGTCCACACTAGCGGGGGAGACAACACCGGGGAGCTGTTTTTT. The gene calls are TRBV29-1 and TRBJ2-2, with TRBD2 matching over 11 bases. V shed 6 bases, J shed 2 bases, and the junction held 8 bases outside the gene matches. CDR3 length: 16 residues. Germline assignment: CDR1 SQVTM and CDR2 ANQGSEA.

This chain connects TRBV19 to TRBJ1-5; no clear D. The germline V gene has CDR1 LNHDA and CDR2 SQIVND (reference sequence). The length of the CDR3 is 15 residues. V was cut by 2 bases and J by 2 bases, with 10 bases left in between. This CDR3 is CASSIRAAGNQPQHF. DNA for the CDR3: TGTGCCAGTAGTATAAGGGCGGCAGGCAATCAGCCCCAGCATTTT.

This clonotype was picked up a small number of times. The V gene is TRBV10-3, the J gene TRBJ1-2; D is unresolved. The CDR3 is 15 residues long. Trimming left V 0 bases short and J 2 bases short, with 10 bases between. Germline V gives CDR1 ENHRY, CDR2 SYGVKD. This chain's CDR3 is CAISESSGSNYGYTF. The CDR3 DNA reads as TGTGCCATCAGTGAGTCGTCCGGTTCCAACTATGGCTACACCTTC.

This chain connects TRBV19 to TRBJ2-3; D assignment may be TRBD1 or TRBD2 (5 bases each). Between the trimmed V and J ends, which lost 4 bases and 3 bases, there was a span of 14 bases. The CDR3 spans 15 residues. Germline V CDR1 and CDR2: LNHDA, SQIVND (reference sequence). The CDR3 loop is CASSTGTPATDTQYF. The CDR3 nucleotides are TGTGCCAGTAGTACCGGGACCCCCGCTACAGATACGCAGTATTTT. The full variable domain, completed using reference TRBV19 and TRBJ2-3, is DGGITQSPKYLFRKEGQNVTLSCEQNLNHDAMYWYRQDPGQGLRLIYYSQIVNDFQKGDIAEGYSVSREKKESFPLTVTSAQKNPTAFYLCASSTGTPATDTQYFGPGTRLTVL.

This clonotype was seen a single time. The CDR3 end shows no conserved phenylalanine or tryptophan, and so a read error is likely. The rearrangement uses TRBV7-2 and TRBJ2-7; no reliable D call. The CDR3 spans 11 residues. The germline CDR1 and CDR2 sequences are SGHTA and FQGNSA. The V end was cut by 6 bases, the J end by 3 bases, with 6 bases between. The CDR3 DNA sequence: TGTGCCAGCAGTTTTCTCTACGAGCAGTACTAC. Translated, it gives CASSFLYEQYY.

V gene TRBV5-4 combines with J gene TRBJ2-1; no definite D call. Trimming pared 2 bases from V and 8 bases from J, leaving 11 bases between. The CDR3 has 13 residues. CDR1 and CDR2 (germline): SGHNT, YYREEE (reference sequence). The CDR3 region has the DNA TGTGCCAGCAGCTTTTTAGGGAACGATGAGCAGTTCTTC. Translation: CASSFLGNDEQFF.

V gene TRBV12-5 combines with J gene TRBJ1-2; D unclear. V lost 6 bases, J lost 6 bases, and 14 bases lay in between. The CDR3 extends over 13 amino acids. CDR1 and CDR2 (germline): LGHNT, FRNRAP. CDR3: CASGLSGNHGYTF. As DNA, the CDR3 is TGTGCTAGTGGGCTTTCGGGTAATCATGGCTACACCTTC. Filled out from reference TRBV12-5 and TRBJ1-2, the complete variable domain reads DARVTQTPRHKVTEMGQEVTMRCQPILGHNTVFWYRQTMMQGLELLAYFRNRAPLDDSGMPKDRFSAEMPDATLATLKIQPSEPRDSAVYFCASGLSGNHGYTFGSGTRLTVV.

This clonotype was counted at least ten times. The chain recombines TRBV7-2 with TRBJ2-3; no reliable D call. The V and J ends lost 1 base and 0 bases respectively, with 17 bases between them. Germline values: CDR1 SGHTA, CDR2 FQGNSA. This CDR3 has 18 residues. CDR3 in DNA: TGTGCCAGCAGCTTAGTTCCCATGTACTCTTCTAGCACAGATACGCAGTATTTT. It codes for CASSLVPMYSSSTDTQYF.

This clonotype was counted at least ten times. The chain links TRBV19 to TRBJ1-2; TRBD1 is a possible D gene (6 bases). Trimming took 6 bases from V and 8 from J, leaving 19 bases between them. Germline V gene lookup returns CDR1 LNHDA and CDR2 SQIVND (reference sequence). This CDR3 has 14 amino acids. The CDR3 region has the DNA TGTGCCAGTAGAGAACAGGGTACGGCGAGGGGCTACACCTTC. Protein sequence: CASREQGTARGYTF. The complete variable domain, with remaining parts taken from reference TRBV19 and TRBJ1-2, reads DGGITQSPKYLFRKEGQNVTLSCEQNLNHDAMYWYRQDPGQGLRLIYYSQIVNDFQKGDIAEGYSVSREKKESFPLTVTSAQKNPTAFYLCASREQGTARGYTFGSGTRLTVV.

This clonotype was detected ten times or more. This chain joins TRBV6-6 and TRBJ1-1; D unclear. The germline V gene has CDR1 MNHNY and CDR2 SVGAGI (reference sequence). This CDR3 is built from 16 residues. V lost 0 bases, J lost 3 bases, and 14 bases lay in between. The CDR3 region is CASSYSLGVTDTEAFF. CDR3 in DNA: TGTGCCAGCAGTTACTCTCTTGGGGTGACGGACACTGAAGCTTTCTTT.

Comment on this clonotype: At one boundary the junction diverges from the germline segment, which might be a read error. This chain uses TRBV7-3 with TRBJ2-3; a weak D match, TRBD1 (6 bases). Germline V gives CDR1 SGHTA, CDR2 FQGTGA. The CDR3 length is 15 residues. The CDR3 DNA reads as TGTGCCAGCAGCCTAACCCCCGGACAGCTAGATACGCAGTATTTT. Protein: CASSLTPGQLDTQYF.

The CDR3 nucleotides read TGCGCCAGCAGCTTGGTACTAGCGGAGGGCGGTGATGAGCAGTTCTTC. It translates to CASSLVLAEGGDEQFF. The rearrangement uses TRBV5-1 and TRBJ2-1; the match to TRBD2 covers 8 bases. Germline V gene sequence: CDR1 SGHRS, CDR2 YFSETQ. The CDR3 is 16 amino acids. Trimming removed 0 bases from V and 8 bases from J; junction bases left unmatched: 10.

This clonotype was observed at least ten times. The chain joins TRBV7-6 to TRBJ2-7; no definite D call. CDR3 length equals 13 residues. From germline, CDR1 is SGHVS and CDR2 FNYEAQ. V lost 5 bases, J lost 3 bases, and 11 bases lay in between. The CDR3 protein is CASSRESDYEQYF. CDR3 nucleotide sequence: TGTGCCAGCAGCCGAGAGTCAGACTACGAGCAGTACTTC.

This clonotype was recorded many times. The genes are TRBV6-2 or TRBV6-3 and TRBJ1-1, with D maybe TRBD1 (5 bases). From germline, CDR1 is MNHEY and CDR2 SVGEGT. Trimming took 0 bases from V and 12 from J, leaving 14 bases between them. The CDR3 is 13 residues long. The CDR3 DNA reads as TGTGCCAGCAGTTACTCTGCGGGACGTGATACTTTCTTT. Protein: CASSYSAGRDTFF.

This clonotype was detected a few times. J is TRBJ1-5 and V is TRBV6-2 or TRBV6-3, with D unclear. The CDR3 consists of 15 residues. V lost 0 bases and J 5 bases, leaving 11 bases between the germline ends. Germline V gene sequence: CDR1 MNHEY, CDR2 SVGEGT. CDR3 nucleotides: TGTGCCAGCAGTTACTCGTTTCGGTCTGATCAGCCCCAGCATTTT. This gives the protein CASSYSFRSDQPQHF.

The gene calls are TRBV29-1 and TRBJ1-5, with D perhaps matching TRBD1 (6 bases). The CDR3 has 13 amino acids. V was shortened by 7 bases and J by 6 bases, with 16 bases between the two germline ends. Germline V gene sequence: CDR1 SQVTM, CDR2 ANQGSEA. The DNA for the CDR3 is TGCAGCGCGTCCCCAGGGGTTAGTCAGCCCCAGCATTTT. Its translation: CSASPGVSQPQHF. The full variable domain, rest sourced from reference TRBV29-1 and TRBJ1-5, is SAVISQKPSRDICQRGTSLTIQCQVDSQVTMMFWYRQQPGQSLTLIATANQGSEATYESGFVIDKFPISRPNLTFSTLTVSNMSPEDSSIYLCSASPGVSQPQHFGDGTRLSIL.

The table lists this clonotype with many counts. The chain carries TRBV7-9 and TRBJ2-1, with TRBD1 matching over 7 bases. The CDR3 consists of 17 residues. Unmatched junction bases numbered 10, after V lost 4 bases and J lost 1 base. The germline V gene has CDR1 SEHNR and CDR2 FQNEAQ (reference sequence). In DNA form, the CDR3 reads TGTGCCAGCAGCTCTACAGGGGTTTATTGGTCCTACAATGAGCAGTTCTTC. It specifies CASSSTGVYWSYNEQFF.

This clonotype turned up a few times. The chain carries TRBV3-1 and TRBJ2-5, with D possibly TRBD2 on 5 matching bases. CDR1 is LGHDT and CDR2 is YNNKEL in the germline V gene (reference sequence). V lost 1 base, J lost 5 bases, and 14 bases lay in between. The CDR3 is 15 amino acids. The CDR3 sequence: CASSQAGLVGETQYF. The DNA of the CDR3 is TGTGCCAGCAGCCAAGCTGGACTGGTGGGGGAGACCCAGTACTTC.